This T cell receptor beta chain was identified during a study of T cells in Graves' hyperthyroidism and ophthalmopathy. Between the trimmed V and J ends, which lost 5 bases and 7 bases, there was a span of 15 bases. The CDR3 totals 13 residues. Germline-derived CDR1 and CDR2 are DFQATT and SNEGSKA (reference sequence). TCR beta CDR3 regions were amplified from RNA. Using the HTBI primer set, a first-round RT-PCR was run on the TCR CDR3. TCRdb reprocessed the multiplex PCR reads with MiXCR, giving one entry per CDR3 protein. The repertoire consists of roughly 800,000 distinct CDR3 sequences, with over 35% occurring once and the leading ten covering 7.5% to 9.5%.

The TCR sequence derives from a man aged 18 to 29 with Graves' hyperthyroidism. Sequenced: blood. This chain connects TRBV20-1 to TRBJ1-5, with D possibly being TRBD1 (6 bases). This CDR3 reads CSAPWGGEQPQHF. Written as DNA, the CDR3 is TGCAGTGCTCCTTGGGGGGGCGAGCAGCCCCAGCATTTT.